This note documents a single T cell receptor (beta chain) sequence. It lacks a known antigen. Base quality data are lacking; no much larger clone is found one base away. The immunoSEQ Assay, a bias-controlled multiplex PCR, was used to amplify TCRbeta CDR3 regions from genomic DNA. The authors' analysis ran thus. Nucleated cell counts per sample were estimated from amplification of reference gene primers within the assay. To quantify the absolute abundance of each unique TCRbeta CDR3 rearrangement, sequence reads were collapsed and filtered. For each sample, productive Simpson clonality was calculated as the square root of Simpson's diversity index across productive rearrangements. Imported from immuneACCESS, the table was reduced by TCRdb to in-frame sequences with V and J called. These copies leave out some clones; in studies compared against another copy, an unresolved V gene accounts for under half, and the cause of the remainder is not known. The V and J calls and clone size come from that table; D and trimming were worked out from the DNA. Counted in this sample were 130,000 or so clones; 70% to 85% of them appeared once. Approximately 2.9% of the sample is in the top ten clones.

The sample is drawn from a study of blood T cell repertoires in COVID-19 (dated by TCRdb to 2018 to 2021). In the study overall: Samples covering the acute and convalescent phases of COVID-19 were provided by collaborators in the United States, Italy and Spain. The prospective study material was composed of cDNA or gDNA derived from T cells, B-cell-depleted T cells, or PBMCs. The dataset comprised deeply sampled blood TCRbeta repertoires from subjects exposed to, actively infected with, or recovered from COVID-19. The repertoires were released in a freely available public database intended as a resource for research on the immune response to SARS-CoV-2. Samples came from the ongoing ImmuneRACE study (first 160 participants) plus 1,254 subjects from 6 global collaborators. Nearly every sample came with metadata listing a de-identified subject ID, COVID-19 status, age in years and sex. Where available, HLA class I and class II types were taken from metadata supplied by the sample provider and were not determined by assay-based typing. What the study reported, not specific to this receptor: Clinical and demographic metadata were provided uncurated, with the amount varying by source and participant.

Whole blood was collected in K2EDTA tubes by collaborating institutions according to the institutions' own protocols. For TCRbeta analysis, collaborators shipped samples in one of three forms: frozen whole blood, isolated PBMCs, or DNA extracted from either of those sample types. Including cysteine and phenylalanine, the CDR3 has 14 amino acids. Only CDR3 DNA remains: 42 bases, in frame from the first base. CDR1 and CDR2 (LGHDT, YNNKEL) derive from the germline V gene (reference sequence). Trimmed from V: 2 bases; trimmed from J: 2 bases; junction bases lacking a gene match: 2. The sample taken for sequencing was peripheral blood. This receptor was taken from a woman over 75 with acute or convalescent COVID-19. The chain couples TRBV3-1 (or the pseudogene TRBV3-2) to TRBJ1-2; 7 bases in between match TRBD1. Here is the DNA: TGTGCCAGCAGCCAACAAGGGGGCAACTATGGCTACACCTTC. Its protein reads: CASSQQGGNYGYTF.